These T cell receptor beta chains were read from a single sample in a study of blood T cell repertoires in COVID-19. Produced via immunoSEQ multiplex PCR; TCRdb's table is partial and in-frame only. The sample lists 250,000 to 350,000 clones; under 90% were seen once. Sequenced: PBMCs or T cells enriched from blood (not recorded which). The receptors stem from a woman in her fifties or sixties who had been exposed to COVID-19. Both conserved end residues are part of each CDR3. D genes are given only for firm matches. Not every row has a clone size; where given, it reads once, few, many or a size class.

clone size	V gene	J gene	D gene	CDR3 DNA	CDR3 protein
.	TRBV3-1/TRBV3-2	TRBJ2-1	.	TGTGCCAGCAGCCAAGAAAGAACAGCATACAATGAGCAGTTCTTC	CASSQERTAYNEQFF
.	TRBV7-9	TRBJ2-7	.	TGTGCCAGCAGCTATCAGGTTTCCTACGAGCAGTACTTC	CASSYQVSYEQYF
once	TRBV25-1	TRBJ1-2	TRBD1	TGTGCCAGCTCTAGGACAGGGGCTGGCTACACCTTC	CASSRTGAGYTF
.	TRBV19	TRBJ1-2	.	TGTGCCAGTAGTATAGAGGAGTATGGCTACACCTTC	CASSIEEYGYTF
.	TRBV4-1	TRBJ1-6	.	TGCGCCAGCAGCCAATCCGTCACGGGGGGCTTTAGGAATTCACCCCTCCACTTT	CASSQSVTGGFRNSPLHF
.	TRBV29-1	TRBJ1-2	.	TGCAGCGTTCTGGGGCCTTTTGGCTATGGCTACACCTTC	CSVLGPFGYGYTF
.	TRBV6-1	TRBJ1-1	.	TGTGCCAGCAGTGAAGCTCGCAGAAATCAAATGAACACTGAAGCTTTCTTT	CASSEARRNQMNTEAFF
few	TRBV19	TRBJ1-6	.	TGTGCCAGTAGTAGCACAGGGTTAGGGGGTTCACCCCTCCACTTT	CASSSTGLGGSPLHF
once	TRBV19	TRBJ1-2	TRBD1	TGTGCCAGTAGTATTAGCCAGGGGGCGCGGAGTGCCACAGGCTACACCTTC	CASSISQGARSATGYTF
.	TRBV28	TRBJ2-7	TRBD1	TGTGCCAGCAGCATCTCGGGACAGGGGGCGCGTGAGCAGTACTTC	CASSISGQGAREQYF
.	TRBV7-2	TRBJ1-2	.	TGTGCCAGCAGCTTAGAGCCCTATGGCTACACCTTC	CASSLEPYGYTF
.	TRBV30	TRBJ2-7	.	TGTGCCTGGAGTCTATTTTTCAGGGAGCAGTACTTC	CAWSLFFREQYF
few	TRBV27	TRBJ2-5	TRBD2	TGTGCCAGCAGTTTTACTAGCGGGGGGTCTGACCAGTACTTC	CASSFTSGGSDQYF
.	TRBV12-3/TRBV12-4	TRBJ2-1	TRBD1	TGTGCCAGCAGTTTTAAGGGGGCGAGGCCGCAGTTCTTC	CASSFKGARPQFF
.	TRBV7-2	TRBJ2-3	.	TGTGCCAGCAGCTTGGCCCCGTATACGCAGTATTTT	CASSLAPYTQYF
.	TRBV14	TRBJ2-2	TRBD1	TGTGCCAGCAGCCAAGATAGGACAGGGGTATGGACCGGGGAGCTGTTTTTT	CASSQDRTGVWTGELFF
.	TRBV5-4	TRBJ1-1	.	TGTGCCAGCAGCTTACAGGGAGTGAACACTGAAGCTTTCTTT	CASSLQGVNTEAFF
.	TRBV9	TRBJ1-1	.	TGTGCCAGCAGCGTAGCAGGGTCGAACACTGAAGCTTTCTTT	CASSVAGSNTEAFF
.	TRBV6-5	TRBJ2-7	.	TGTGCCAGCAGCAGCGGCAGTGGAGTGGCGAACGAGCAGTACTTC	CASSSGSGVANEQYF
.	TRBV7-2	TRBJ2-1	.	TGTGCCAGCAGCTTAGATTATGCGACCAGGCATGAGCAGTTCTTC	CASSLDYATRHEQFF
.	TRBV19	TRBJ1-5	TRBD1	TGTGCCAGTAGAGGGACAGGGGATCAGCCCCAGCATTTT	CASRGTGDQPQHF
.	TRBV30	TRBJ2-5	TRBD1	TGTGCCTGGAGTGGCGACAGGGGGCGCAGAGAGACCCAGTACTTC	CAWSGDRGRRETQYF
once	TRBV18	TRBJ2-2	.	TGTGCCAGCTCATTAGCGAACACCGGGGAGCTGTTTTTT	CASSLANTGELFF
.	TRBV7-9	TRBJ2-7	.	TGTGCCAGCAGCTTTTACGGGGGGCATAACTACGAGCAGTACTTC	CASSFYGGHNYEQYF
.	TRBV11-1	TRBJ2-5	.	TGTGCCAGCAGCGCAACTAGGCGAGATGGCCCCAACTTC	CASSATRRDGPNF
once	TRBV30	TRBJ1-1	TRBD1	TGTGCCTGGACCGGACAGGGATTGGGCACTGAAGCTTTCTTT	CAWTGQGLGTEAFF
.	TRBV5-1	TRBJ1-2	.	TGCGCCAGCAGCTTGGGGCAGTCCTCTAGGGGGTATGGCTACACCTTC	CASSLGQSSRGYGYTF
.	TRBV3-1/TRBV3-2	TRBJ2-2	.	TGTGCCAGCAGCCGCCCCGGGATGGGCGGGGAGCTGTTTTTT	CASSRPGMGGELFF
.	TRBV10-3	TRBJ1-5	.	TGTGCCATCAGTGAAGGGGGAGGGGCCGGGCAGCCCCAGCATTTT	CAISEGGGAGQPQHF
.	TRBV9	TRBJ2-5	.	TGTGCCAGCAGGGCACCCCAGGGGGGCGAGACCCAGTACTTC	CASRAPQGGETQYF
.	TRBV16	TRBJ1-2	TRBD1	TGTGCCAGCAGCCAGTCCCCCCGAGGACAGGGTTGGGGCGGCTACACCTTC	CASSQSPRGQGWGGYTF
.	TRBV12-3/TRBV12-4	TRBJ2-6	.	TGTGCCAGCACCTTCTCCAACGTCCTGACTTTC	CASTFSNVLTF
once	TRBV10-3	TRBJ2-2	TRBD2	TGTGCCATCAGTGACGGCGGCGGGGGGTCCACCGGGGAGCTGTTTTTT	CAISDGGGGSTGELFF
.	TRBV7-2	TRBJ2-7	TRBD1	TGTGCCAGCAGCTTAAGATCAGGACAGGTCGCCCACGAGCAGTACTTC	CASSLRSGQVAHEQYF
.	TRBV30	TRBJ1-6	.	TGTGCCTGGAGTGTACGGATTGGGAGCGATTCACCCCTCCACTTT	CAWSVRIGSDSPLHF
once	TRBV7-6	TRBJ2-5	TRBD1	TGTGCCAGCAGCTTACTGGGACAGGGTTATGAGACCCAGTACTTC	CASSLLGQGYETQYF
once	TRBV9	TRBJ1-2	.	TGTGCCAGCAGCGTAGCAAACGGTGGCTACACCTTC	CASSVANGGYTF
.	TRBV28	TRBJ1-3	.	TGTGCCAGCAGTTCACAGGGTTCTGGAAACACCATATATTTT	CASSSQGSGNTIYF
.	TRBV6-2/TRBV6-3	TRBJ2-5	.	TGTGCCAGCAGTCACACCTTAGCCCCCCAAGAGACCCAGTACTTC	CASSHTLAPQETQYF
.	TRBV5-1	TRBJ2-2	.	TGCGCCAGCAGCTTGGCCTCTGGCGGGGCATACACCGGGGAGCTGTTTTTT	CASSLASGGAYTGELFF
.	TRBV3-1/TRBV3-2	TRBJ2-1	TRBD2	TGTGCCAGCAGCCAAGATGCAGCGGGGGCCCCGGGTTGGTTCTTC	CASSQDAAGAPGWFF
once	TRBV12-3/TRBV12-4	TRBJ1-2	.	TGTGCCAGCAGTCCGCAGGGGTTTGGCTACACCTTC	CASSPQGFGYTF
.	TRBV5-4	TRBJ2-5	.	TGTGCCAGCAGCTCCCGGGGACAACCCATGGGGACCCAGTACTTC	CASSSRGQPMGTQYF
.	TRBV6-5	TRBJ2-1	.	TGTGCCAGCAAGAGGGCGCTTTTCATCGACAATGAGCAGTTCTTC	CASKRALFIDNEQFF
.	TRBV30	TRBJ1-5	.	TGTGCCTGGAGTTGGCAGGGGTACAATCAGCCCCAGCATTTT	CAWSWQGYNQPQHF
.	TRBV7-8	TRBJ1-1	.	TGTGCCAGCAGCCTCCCCCTGGGGAGGGGCGGGGGAGACCAAACCATGAACACTGAAGCTTTCTTT	CASSLPLGRGGGDQTMNTEAFF
once	TRBV3-1/TRBV3-2	TRBJ2-3	TRBD1	TGTGCCAGCAGCCCCGGGACAGGCGGTCAGTATTTT	CASSPGTGGQYF
.	TRBV3-1/TRBV3-2	TRBJ1-2	.	TGTGCCAGCAGCCATGTTTCAGGGAACTCCTATGGCTACACCTTC	CASSHVSGNSYGYTF
.	TRBV3-1/TRBV3-2	TRBJ1-2	.	TGTGCCAGCAGCCTGACTCCGGGACATGTGTATGGCTACACCTTC	CASSLTPGHVYGYTF
.	TRBV9	TRBJ2-1	.	TGTGCCAGCAGCGTAGACCCGGGGGGCACCCACAATGAGCAGTTCTTC	CASSVDPGGTHNEQFF